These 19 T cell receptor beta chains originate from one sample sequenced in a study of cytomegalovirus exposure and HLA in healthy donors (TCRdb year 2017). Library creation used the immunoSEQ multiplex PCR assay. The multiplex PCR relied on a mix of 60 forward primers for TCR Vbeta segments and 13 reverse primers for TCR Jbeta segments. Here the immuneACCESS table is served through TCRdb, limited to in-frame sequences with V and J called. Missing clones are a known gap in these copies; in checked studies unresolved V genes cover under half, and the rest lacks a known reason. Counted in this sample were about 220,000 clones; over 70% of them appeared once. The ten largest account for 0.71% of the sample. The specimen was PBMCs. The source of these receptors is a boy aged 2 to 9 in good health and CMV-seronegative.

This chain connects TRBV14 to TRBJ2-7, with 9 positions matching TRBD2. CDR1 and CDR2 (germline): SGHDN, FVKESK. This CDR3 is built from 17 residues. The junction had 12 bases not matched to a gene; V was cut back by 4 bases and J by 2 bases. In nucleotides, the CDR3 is TGTGCCAGCAGCCCTTTTCTAGCGGGAATGACAACCTACGAGCAGTACTTC. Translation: CASSPFLAGMTTYEQYF.

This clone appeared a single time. The CDR3 region has the DNA TGTGCCAGCAGCCCTGGGGCTAGCGCCCGGGAGACCCAGTACTTC. Amino acids: CASSPGASARETQYF. This chain joins TRBV5-4 and TRBJ2-5; D may be TRBD2 (6 bases). Germline values: CDR1 SGHNT, CDR2 YYREEE (reference sequence). V was clipped by 4 bases and J by 5 bases, with 18 bases between them. The CDR3 covers 15 residues. Variable domain in full (rest from reference TRBV5-4 and TRBJ2-5): ETGVTQSPTHLIKTRGQQVTLRCSSQSGHNTVSWYQQALGQGPQFIFQYYREEENGRGNFPPRFSGLQFPNYSSELNVNALELDDSALYLCASSPGASARETQYFGPGTRLLVL.

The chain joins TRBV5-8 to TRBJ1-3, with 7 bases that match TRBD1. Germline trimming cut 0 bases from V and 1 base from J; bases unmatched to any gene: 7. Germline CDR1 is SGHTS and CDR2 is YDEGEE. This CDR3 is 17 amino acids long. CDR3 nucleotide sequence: TGTGCCAGCAGCTTGGGGACAGGAACGCCATCTGGAAACACCATATATTTT. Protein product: CASSLGTGTPSGNTIYF.

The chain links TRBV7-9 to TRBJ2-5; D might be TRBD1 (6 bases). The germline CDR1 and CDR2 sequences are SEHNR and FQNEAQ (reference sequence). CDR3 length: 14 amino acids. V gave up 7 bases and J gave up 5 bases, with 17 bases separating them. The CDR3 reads CASNKGHPDETQYF. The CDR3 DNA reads TGTGCCAGCAACAAGGGACACCCGGACGAGACCCAGTACTTC.

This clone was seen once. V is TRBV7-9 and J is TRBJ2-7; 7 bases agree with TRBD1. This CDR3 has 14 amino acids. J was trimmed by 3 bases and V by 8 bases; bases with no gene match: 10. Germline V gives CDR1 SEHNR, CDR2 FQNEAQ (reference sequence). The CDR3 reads CASGTTGTLYEQYF. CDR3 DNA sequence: TGTGCCAGCGGCACGACAGGGACCCTCTACGAGCAGTACTTC.

This chain's CDR3 is CASSLERESSYEQYF. The CDR3 DNA follows: TGCGCCAGCAGCTTGGAACGGGAGAGCTCCTACGAGCAGTACTTC. The rearrangement joins TRBV5-1 to TRBJ2-7; possibly TRBD2 for D (6 bases). Germline CDR1 and CDR2: SGHRS and YFSETQ. Trimming cost V 0 bases and J 0 bases, with 10 bases left between them. There are 15 residues in the CDR3.

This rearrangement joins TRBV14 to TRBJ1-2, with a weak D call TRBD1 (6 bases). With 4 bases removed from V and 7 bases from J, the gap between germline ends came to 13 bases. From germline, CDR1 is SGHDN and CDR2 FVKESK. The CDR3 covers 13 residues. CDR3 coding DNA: TGTGCCAGCAGCCCTCCAGGGGCTCTTGGCTACACCTTC. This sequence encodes CASSPPGALGYTF.

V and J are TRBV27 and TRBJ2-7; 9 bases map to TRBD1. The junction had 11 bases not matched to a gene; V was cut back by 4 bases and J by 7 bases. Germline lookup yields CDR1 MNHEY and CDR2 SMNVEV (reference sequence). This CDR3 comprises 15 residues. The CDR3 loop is CASSSAGTGTREQYF. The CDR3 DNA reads TGTGCCAGCAGTTCTGCCGGGACAGGGACCAGGGAGCAGTACTTC.

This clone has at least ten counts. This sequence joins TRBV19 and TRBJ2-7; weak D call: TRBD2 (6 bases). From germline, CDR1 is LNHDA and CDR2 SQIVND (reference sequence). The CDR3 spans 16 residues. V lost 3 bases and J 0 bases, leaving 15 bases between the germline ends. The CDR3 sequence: CASSIGGTPSSYEQYF. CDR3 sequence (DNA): TGTGCCAGTAGTATTGGAGGGACCCCGAGCTCCTACGAGCAGTACTTC.

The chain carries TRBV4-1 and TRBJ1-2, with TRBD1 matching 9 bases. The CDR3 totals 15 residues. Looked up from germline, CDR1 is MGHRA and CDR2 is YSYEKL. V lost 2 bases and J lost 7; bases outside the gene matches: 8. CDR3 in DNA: TGCGCCAGCAGCCAATCAGGACAGGGGAGTCGTGGCTACACCTTC. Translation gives CASSQSGQGSRGYTF.

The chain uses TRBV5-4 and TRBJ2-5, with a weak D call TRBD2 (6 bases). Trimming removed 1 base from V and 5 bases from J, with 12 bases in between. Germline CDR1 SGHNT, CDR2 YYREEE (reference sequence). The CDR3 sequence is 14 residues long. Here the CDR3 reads CASSLLAETETQYF. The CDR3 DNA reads TGTGCCAGCAGCTTGTTAGCGGAAACGGAGACCCAGTACTTC.

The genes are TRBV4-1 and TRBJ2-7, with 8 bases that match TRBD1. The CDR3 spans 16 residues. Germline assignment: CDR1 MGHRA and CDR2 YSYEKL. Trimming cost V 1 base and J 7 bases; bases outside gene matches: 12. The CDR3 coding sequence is TGCGCCAGCAGCCAAGTTTGGCCGGGACAGGCGAGGGAGCAGTACTTC. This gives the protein CASSQVWPGQAREQYF.

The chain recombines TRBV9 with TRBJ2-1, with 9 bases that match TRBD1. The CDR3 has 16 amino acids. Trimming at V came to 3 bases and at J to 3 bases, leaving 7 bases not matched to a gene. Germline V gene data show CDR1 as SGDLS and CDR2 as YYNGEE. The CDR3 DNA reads TGTGCCAGCAGCGGGGGACAGGGACTAAACTACAATGAGCAGTTCTTC. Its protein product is CASSGGQGLNYNEQFF.

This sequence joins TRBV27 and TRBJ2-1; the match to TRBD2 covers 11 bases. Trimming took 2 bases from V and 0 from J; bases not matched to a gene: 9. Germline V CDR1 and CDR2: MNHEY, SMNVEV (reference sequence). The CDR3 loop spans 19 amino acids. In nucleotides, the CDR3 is TGTGCCAGCAGTTTAAGGCTAGCGGGAGGCCAAAGCTCCTACAATGAGCAGTTCTTC. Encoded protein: CASSLRLAGGQSSYNEQFF.

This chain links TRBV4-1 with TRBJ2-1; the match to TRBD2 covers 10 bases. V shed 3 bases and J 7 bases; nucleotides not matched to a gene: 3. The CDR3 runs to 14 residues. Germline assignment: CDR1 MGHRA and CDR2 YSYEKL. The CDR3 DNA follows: TGCGCCAGCAGCCAGGTACTAGCGGGAAATGAGCAGTTCTTC. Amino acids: CASSQVLAGNEQFF.

CDR3 amino acids: CASCSRTGNYGYTF. The CDR3 region has the DNA TGTGCCAGCTGCTCCCGGACAGGCAACTATGGCTACACCTTC. V usage is TRBV6-1 and J usage is TRBJ1-2, with TRBD1 matching over 7 bases. CDR3 length: 14 amino acids. J lost 2 bases, V lost 8 bases, and 8 bases had no gene match. Germline V gene sequence: CDR1 MNHNS, CDR2 SASEGT.

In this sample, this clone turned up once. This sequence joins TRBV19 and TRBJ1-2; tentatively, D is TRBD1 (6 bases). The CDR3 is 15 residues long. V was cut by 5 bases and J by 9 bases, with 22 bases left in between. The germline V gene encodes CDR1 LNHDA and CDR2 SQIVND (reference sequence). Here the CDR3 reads CASSPPDRPLFSYTF. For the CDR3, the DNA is TGTGCCAGTAGTCCCCCGGACAGACCTCTTTTCAGCTACACCTTC.

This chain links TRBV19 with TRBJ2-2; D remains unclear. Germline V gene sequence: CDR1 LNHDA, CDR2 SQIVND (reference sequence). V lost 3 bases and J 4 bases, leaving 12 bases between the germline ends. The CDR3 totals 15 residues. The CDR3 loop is CASSIGPQSTGELFF. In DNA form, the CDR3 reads TGTGCCAGTAGTATTGGGCCACAAAGCACCGGGGAGCTGTTTTTT.

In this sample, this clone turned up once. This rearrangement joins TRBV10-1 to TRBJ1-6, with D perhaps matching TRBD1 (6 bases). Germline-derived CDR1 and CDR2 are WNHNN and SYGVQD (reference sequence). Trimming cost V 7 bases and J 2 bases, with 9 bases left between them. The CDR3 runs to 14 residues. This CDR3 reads CASIGGPYNSPLHF. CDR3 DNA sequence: TGCGCCAGCATTGGGGGCCCCTATAATTCACCCCTCCACTTT.